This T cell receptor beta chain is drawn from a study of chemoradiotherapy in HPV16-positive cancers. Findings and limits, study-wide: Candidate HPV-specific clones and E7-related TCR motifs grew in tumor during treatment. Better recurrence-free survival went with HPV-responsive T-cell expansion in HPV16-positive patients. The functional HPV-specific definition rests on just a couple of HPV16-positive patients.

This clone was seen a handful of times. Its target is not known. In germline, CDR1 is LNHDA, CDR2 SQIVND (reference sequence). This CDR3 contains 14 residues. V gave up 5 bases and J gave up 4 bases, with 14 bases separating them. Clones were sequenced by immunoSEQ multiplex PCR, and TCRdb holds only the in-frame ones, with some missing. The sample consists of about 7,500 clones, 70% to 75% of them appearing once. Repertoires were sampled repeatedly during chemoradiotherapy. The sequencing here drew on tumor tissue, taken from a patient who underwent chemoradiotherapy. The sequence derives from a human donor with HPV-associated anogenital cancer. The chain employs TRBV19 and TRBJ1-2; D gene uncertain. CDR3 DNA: TGTGCCAGTAGTTCTAGGGATAATACCTATGGCTACACCTTC. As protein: CASSSRDNTYGYTF.